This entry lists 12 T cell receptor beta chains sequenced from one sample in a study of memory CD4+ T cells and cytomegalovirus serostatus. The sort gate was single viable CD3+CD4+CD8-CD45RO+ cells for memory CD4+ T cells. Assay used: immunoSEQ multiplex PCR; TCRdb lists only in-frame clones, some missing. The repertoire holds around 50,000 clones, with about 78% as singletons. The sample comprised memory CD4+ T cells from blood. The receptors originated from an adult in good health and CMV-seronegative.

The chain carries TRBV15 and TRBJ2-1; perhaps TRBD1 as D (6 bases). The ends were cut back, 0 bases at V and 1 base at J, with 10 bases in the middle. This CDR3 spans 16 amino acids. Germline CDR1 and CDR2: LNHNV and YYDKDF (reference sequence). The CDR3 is CATSRDTGQSYNEQFF. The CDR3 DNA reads TGTGCCACCAGCAGAGATACAGGGCAGTCCTACAATGAGCAGTTCTTC.

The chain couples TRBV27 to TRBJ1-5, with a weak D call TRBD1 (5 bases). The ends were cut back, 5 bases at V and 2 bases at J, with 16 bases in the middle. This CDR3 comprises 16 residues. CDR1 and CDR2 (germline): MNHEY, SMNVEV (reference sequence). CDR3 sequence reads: CASSPVGGSGNQPQHF. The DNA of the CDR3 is TGTGCCAGCAGTCCCGTTGGGGGATCGGGCAATCAGCCCCAGCATTTT.

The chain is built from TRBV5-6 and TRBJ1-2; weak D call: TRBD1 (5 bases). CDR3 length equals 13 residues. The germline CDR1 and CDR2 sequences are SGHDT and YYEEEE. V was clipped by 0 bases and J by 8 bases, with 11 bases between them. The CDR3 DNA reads TGTGCCAGCAGCTTGGCCAGGGCACCCGGCTACACCTTC. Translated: CASSLARAPGYTF.

CDR3 sequence reads: CASSEPGTDSSGANVLTF. The DNA for the CDR3 is TGCGCCAGCAGTGAGCCGGGGACTGATTCTAGTGGGGCCAACGTCCTGACTTTC. The chain employs TRBV10-1 and TRBJ2-6; D perhaps matches TRBD2 (6 bases). The germline V gene encodes CDR1 WNHNN and CDR2 SYGVQD (reference sequence). Trimming left V 2 bases short and J 3 bases short, with 17 bases between. The CDR3 runs 18 residues.

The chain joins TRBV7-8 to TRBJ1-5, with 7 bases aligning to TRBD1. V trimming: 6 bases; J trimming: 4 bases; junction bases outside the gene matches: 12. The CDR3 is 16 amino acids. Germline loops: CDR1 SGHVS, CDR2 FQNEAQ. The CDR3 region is CASSRDRALANQPQHF. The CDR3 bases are TGTGCCAGCAGTCGCGACAGGGCCTTAGCAAATCAGCCCCAGCATTTT.

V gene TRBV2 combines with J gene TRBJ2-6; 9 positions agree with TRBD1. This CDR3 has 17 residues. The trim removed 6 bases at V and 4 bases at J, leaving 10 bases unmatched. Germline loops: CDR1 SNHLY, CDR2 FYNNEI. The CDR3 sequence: CASRYGTGSRGANVLTF. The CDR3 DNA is TGTGCCAGCAGATACGGGACAGGGAGTCGCGGGGCCAACGTCCTGACTTTC.

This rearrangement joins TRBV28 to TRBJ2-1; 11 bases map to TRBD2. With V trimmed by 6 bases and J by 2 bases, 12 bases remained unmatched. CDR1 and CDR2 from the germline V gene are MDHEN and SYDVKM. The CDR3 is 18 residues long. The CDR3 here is CASSPTSGSFLTYNEQFF. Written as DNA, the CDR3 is TGTGCCAGCAGCCCTACTAGCGGGAGCTTCCTGACCTACAATGAGCAGTTCTTC.

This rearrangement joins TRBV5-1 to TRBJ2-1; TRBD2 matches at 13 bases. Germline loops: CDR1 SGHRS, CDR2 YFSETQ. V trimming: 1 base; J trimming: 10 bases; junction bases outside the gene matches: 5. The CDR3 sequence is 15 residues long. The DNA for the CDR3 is TGCGCCAGCAGCTTGTTTGGACTAGCGGGAGAGGAGCAGTTCTTC. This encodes CASSLFGLAGEEQFF.

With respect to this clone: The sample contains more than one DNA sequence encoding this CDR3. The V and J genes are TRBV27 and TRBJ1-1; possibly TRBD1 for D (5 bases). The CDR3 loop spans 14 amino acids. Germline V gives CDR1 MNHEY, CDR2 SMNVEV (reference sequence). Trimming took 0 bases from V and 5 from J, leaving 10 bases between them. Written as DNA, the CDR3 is TGTGCCAGCAGTTTATCAGGGGTAGGGACTGAAGCTTTCTTT. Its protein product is CASSLSGVGTEAFF.

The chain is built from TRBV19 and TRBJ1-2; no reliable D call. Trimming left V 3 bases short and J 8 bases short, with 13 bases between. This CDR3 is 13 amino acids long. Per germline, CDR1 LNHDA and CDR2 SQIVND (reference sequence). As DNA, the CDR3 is TGTGCCAGTAGTATTGGATCCCAGTGGGGCTACACCTTC. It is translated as CASSIGSQWGYTF.

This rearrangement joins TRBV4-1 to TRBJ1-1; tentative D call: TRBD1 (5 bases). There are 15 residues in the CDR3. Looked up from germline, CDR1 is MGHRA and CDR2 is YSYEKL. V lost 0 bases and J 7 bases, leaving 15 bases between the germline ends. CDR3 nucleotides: TGCGCCAGCAGCCAAGATGTGGTCCGAGACAGTGAAGCTTTCTTT. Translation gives CASSQDVVRDSEAFF.

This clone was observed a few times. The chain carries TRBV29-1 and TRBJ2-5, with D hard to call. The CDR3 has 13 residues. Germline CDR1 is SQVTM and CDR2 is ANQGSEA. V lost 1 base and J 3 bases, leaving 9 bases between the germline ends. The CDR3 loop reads CSVEARLKETQYF. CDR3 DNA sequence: TGCAGCGTTGAAGCTCGCCTGAAAGAGACCCAGTACTTC.